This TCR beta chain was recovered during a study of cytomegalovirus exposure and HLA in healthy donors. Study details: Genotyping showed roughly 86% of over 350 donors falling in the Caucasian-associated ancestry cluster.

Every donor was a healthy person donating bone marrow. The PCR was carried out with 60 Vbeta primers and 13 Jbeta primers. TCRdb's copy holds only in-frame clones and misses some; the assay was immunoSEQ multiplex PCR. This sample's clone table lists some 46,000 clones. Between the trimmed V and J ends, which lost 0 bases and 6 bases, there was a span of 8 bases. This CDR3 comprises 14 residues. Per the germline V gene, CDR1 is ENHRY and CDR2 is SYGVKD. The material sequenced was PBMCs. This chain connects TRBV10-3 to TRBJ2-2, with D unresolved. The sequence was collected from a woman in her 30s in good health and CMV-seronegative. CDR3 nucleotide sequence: TGTGCCATCAGTGAGTCCGCAGACTCCGGGGAGCTGTTTTTT. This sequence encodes CAISESADSGELFF.